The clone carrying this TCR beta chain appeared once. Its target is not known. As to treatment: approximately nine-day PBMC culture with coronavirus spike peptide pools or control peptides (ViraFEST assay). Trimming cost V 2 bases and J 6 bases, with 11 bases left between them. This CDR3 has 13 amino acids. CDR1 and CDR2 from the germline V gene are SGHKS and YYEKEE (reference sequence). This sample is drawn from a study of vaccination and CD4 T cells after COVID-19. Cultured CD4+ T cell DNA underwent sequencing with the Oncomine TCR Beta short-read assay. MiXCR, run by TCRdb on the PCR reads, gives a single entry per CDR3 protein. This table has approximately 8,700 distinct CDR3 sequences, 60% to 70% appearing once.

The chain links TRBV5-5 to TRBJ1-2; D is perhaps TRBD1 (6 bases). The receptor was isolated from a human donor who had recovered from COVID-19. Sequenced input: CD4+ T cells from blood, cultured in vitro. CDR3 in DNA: TGTGCCAGCAGCTTATACAGGGCTGATGGCTACACCTTC. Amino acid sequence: CASSLYRADGYTF.